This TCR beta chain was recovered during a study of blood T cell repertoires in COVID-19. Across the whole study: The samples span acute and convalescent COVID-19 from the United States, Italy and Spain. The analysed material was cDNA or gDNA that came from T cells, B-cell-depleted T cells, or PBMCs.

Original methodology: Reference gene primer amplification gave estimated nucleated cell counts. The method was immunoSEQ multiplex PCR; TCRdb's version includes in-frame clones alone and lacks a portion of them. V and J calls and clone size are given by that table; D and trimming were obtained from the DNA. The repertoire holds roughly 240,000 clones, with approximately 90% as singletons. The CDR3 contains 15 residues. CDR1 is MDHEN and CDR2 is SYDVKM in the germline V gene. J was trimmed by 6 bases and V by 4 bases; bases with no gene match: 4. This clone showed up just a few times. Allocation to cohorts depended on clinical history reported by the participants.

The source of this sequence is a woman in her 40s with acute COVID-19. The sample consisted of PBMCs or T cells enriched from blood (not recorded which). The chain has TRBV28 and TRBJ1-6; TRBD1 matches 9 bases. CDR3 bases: TGTGCCAGCAGTTACCGGGACAGGGTTAATTCACCCCTCCACTTT. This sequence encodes CASSYRDRVNSPLHF.